This T cell receptor beta chain was sequenced during a study of blood T cells in healthy people across ages. A single count supports this clonotype. The germline V and J ends were trimmed by 4 bases and 2 bases, with 14 bases remaining between them. This CDR3 comprises 15 residues. Germline CDR1 is KGHSH and CDR2 is LQKENI. A sample-barcoded 5' primer and a J-beta primer mix were used in a second PCR of about 6 to 11 cycles. TCRdb reanalysed the 5' RACE reads using MiXCR and keeps one entry per CDR3 protein. The table includes about 680,000 distinct CDR3 sequences, 49% detected once. Sequenced sample: blood. The TCR originated in a woman aged 55-69 years in good health. The V and J genes are TRBV18 and TRBJ2-5, with D unresolved. CDR3: CASSQQQCLQETQYF. The CDR3 DNA reads TGTGCCAGCTCACAGCAGCAGTGCCTTCAAGAGACCCAGTACTTC.